This T cell receptor beta chain was obtained from a study of T cells in Graves' hyperthyroidism and ophthalmopathy. Overall study findings and caveats: Separating ophthalmopathy from stable hyperthyroidism was achieved by a 13 V-J model.

Patients affected by ophthalmopathy presented a Clinical Activity Score of at least 3, a NOSPECS grade of at least 4, and disease duration below 3 months. The CDR3 regions of TCR beta were amplified from RNA transcripts. RT-PCR in the first round (using the HTBI primer set) targeted the TCR CDR3. TCRdb re-derived calls from the multiplex PCR reads in MiXCR, one entry per CDR3 protein. The repertoire has 490,000 or so distinct CDR3 sequences, roughly 16% of them found once; the top ten carry 25% to 30%. This clonotype was observed at least ten times. Its antigen is unidentified. The receptor was derived from a woman between 25 and 40 years old with Graves' ophthalmopathy. Input material: blood.

The CDR3 sequence is CASSYTEPTTDTQYF. The DNA of the CDR3 is TGTGCCAGCAGTTATACAGAGCCGACCACAGATACGCAGTATTTT. The V gene is TRBV6-1, the J gene TRBJ2-3; D unclear. V was cut by 5 bases and J by 2 bases, with 14 bases left in between. CDR1 is MNHNS and CDR2 is SASEGT in the germline V gene. The length of the CDR3 is 15 residues.